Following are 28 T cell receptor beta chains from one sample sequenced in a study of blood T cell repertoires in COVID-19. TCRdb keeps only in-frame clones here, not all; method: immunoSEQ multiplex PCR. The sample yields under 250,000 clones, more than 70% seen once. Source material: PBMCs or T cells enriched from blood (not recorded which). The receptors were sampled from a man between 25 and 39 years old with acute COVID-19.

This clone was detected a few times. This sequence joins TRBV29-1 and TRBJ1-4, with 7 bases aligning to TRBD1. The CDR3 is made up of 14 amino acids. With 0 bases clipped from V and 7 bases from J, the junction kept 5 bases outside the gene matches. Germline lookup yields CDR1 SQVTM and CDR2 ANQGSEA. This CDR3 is CSVEDPAGGEKLFF. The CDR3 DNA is TGCAGCGTTGAAGATCCGGCAGGGGGTGAAAAACTGTTTTTT. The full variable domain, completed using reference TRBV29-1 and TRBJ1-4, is SAVISQKPSRDICQRGTSLTIQCQVDSQVTMMFWYRQQPGQSLTLIATANQGSEATYESGFVIDKFPISRPNLTFSTLTVSNMSPEDSSIYLCSVEDPAGGEKLFFGSGTQLSVL.

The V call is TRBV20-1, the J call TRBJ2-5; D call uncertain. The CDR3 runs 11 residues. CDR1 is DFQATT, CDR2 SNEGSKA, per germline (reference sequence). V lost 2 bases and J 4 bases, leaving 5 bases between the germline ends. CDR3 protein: CSARNGETQYF. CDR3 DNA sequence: TGCAGTGCTAGAAACGGAGAGACCCAGTACTTC.

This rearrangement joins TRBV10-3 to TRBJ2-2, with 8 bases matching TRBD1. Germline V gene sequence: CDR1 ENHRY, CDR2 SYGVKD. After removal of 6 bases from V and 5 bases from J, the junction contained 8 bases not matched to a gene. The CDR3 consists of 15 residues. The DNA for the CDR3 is TGTGCCATCAGCGTGGACAGGGAACCTACCGGGGAGCTGTTTTTT. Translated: CAISVDREPTGELFF.

CDR3 sequence (DNA): TGCGCCAGCAGCTCCCGAGGGACTAGCGGGGGTACTAGCACAGATACGCAGTATTTT. Protein product: CASSSRGTSGGTSTDTQYF. The chain combines TRBV5-1 with TRBJ2-3; TRBD2 aligns across 14 bases. The CDR3 extends over 19 amino acids. J lost 0 bases, V lost 3 bases, and 9 bases had no gene match. Germline V gene sequence: CDR1 SGHRS, CDR2 YFSETQ. Combining the CDR3 with reference TRBV5-1 and TRBJ2-3 gives the whole variable domain KAGVTQTPRYLIKTRGQQVTLSCSPISGHRSVSWYQQTPGQGLQFLFEYFSETQRNKGNFPGRFSGRQFSNSRSEMNVSTLELGDSALYLCASSSRGTSGGTSTDTQYFGPGTRLTVL.

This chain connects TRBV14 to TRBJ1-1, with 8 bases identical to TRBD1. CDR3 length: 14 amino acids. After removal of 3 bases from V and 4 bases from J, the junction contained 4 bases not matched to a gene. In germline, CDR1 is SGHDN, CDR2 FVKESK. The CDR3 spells CASSQTRGLTEAFF. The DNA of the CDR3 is TGTGCCAGCAGCCAGACCAGGGGGCTCACTGAAGCTTTCTTT.

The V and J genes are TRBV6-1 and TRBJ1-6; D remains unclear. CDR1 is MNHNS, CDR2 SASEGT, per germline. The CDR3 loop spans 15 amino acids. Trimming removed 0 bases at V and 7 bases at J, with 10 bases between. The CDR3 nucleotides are TGTGCCAGCAGTGAAGCCCAATCGGGGAATTCACCCCTCCACTTT. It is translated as CASSEAQSGNSPLHF.

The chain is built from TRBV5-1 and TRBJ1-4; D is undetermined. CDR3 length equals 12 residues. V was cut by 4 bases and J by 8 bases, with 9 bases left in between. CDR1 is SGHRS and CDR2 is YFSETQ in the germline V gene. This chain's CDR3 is CASSREGEKLFF. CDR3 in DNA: TGCGCCAGCAGCCGGGAGGGAGAAAAACTGTTTTTT. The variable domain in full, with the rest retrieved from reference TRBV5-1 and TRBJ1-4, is KAGVTQTPRYLIKTRGQQVTLSCSPISGHRSVSWYQQTPGQGLQFLFEYFSETQRNKGNFPGRFSGRQFSNSRSEMNVSTLELGDSALYLCASSREGEKLFFGSGTQLSVL.

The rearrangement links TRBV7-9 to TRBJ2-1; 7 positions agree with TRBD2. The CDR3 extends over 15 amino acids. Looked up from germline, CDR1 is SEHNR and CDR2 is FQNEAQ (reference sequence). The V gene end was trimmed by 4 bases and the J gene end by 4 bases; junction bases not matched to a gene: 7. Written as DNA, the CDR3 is TGTGCCAGCAGCTACCGGGACTACGAATACAATGAGCAGTTCTTC. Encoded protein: CASSYRDYEYNEQFF.

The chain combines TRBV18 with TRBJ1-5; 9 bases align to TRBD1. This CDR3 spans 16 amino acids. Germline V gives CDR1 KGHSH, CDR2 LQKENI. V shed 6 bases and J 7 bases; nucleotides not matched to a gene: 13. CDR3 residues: CASSPTRDRVNQPQHF. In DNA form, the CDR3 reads TGTGCCAGCTCTCCGACACGGGACAGGGTTAACCAGCCCCAGCATTTT.

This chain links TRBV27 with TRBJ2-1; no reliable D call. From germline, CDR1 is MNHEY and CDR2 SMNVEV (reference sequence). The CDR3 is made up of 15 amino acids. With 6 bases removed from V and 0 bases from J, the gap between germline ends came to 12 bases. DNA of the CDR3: TGTGCCAGCAGAGCCGCAGCTAGCTCCTACAATGAGCAGTTCTTC. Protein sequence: CASRAAASSYNEQFF.

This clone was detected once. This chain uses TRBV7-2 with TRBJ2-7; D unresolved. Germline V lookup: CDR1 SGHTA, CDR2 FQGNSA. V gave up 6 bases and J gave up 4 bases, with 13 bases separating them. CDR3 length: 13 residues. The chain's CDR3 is CASSHRTQYEQYF. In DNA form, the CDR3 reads TGTGCCAGCAGTCATCGAACGCAGTACGAGCAGTACTTC.

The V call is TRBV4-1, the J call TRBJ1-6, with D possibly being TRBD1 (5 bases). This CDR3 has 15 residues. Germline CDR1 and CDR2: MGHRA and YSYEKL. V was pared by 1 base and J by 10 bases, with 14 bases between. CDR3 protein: CASSQVKAGRSPLHF. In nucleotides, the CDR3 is TGCGCCAGCAGCCAAGTTAAAGCAGGGCGGTCACCCCTCCACTTT.

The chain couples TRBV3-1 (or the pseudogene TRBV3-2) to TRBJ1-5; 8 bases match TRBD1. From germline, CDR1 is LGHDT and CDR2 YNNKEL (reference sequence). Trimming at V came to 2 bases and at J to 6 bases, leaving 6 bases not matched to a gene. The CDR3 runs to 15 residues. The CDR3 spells CASSQTGGEGQPQHF. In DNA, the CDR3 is TGTGCCAGCAGCCAAACAGGGGGAGAGGGTCAGCCCCAGCATTTT.

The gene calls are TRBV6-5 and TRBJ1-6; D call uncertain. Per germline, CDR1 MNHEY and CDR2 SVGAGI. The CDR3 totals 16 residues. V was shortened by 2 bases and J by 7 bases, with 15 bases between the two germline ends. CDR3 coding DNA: TGTGCCAGCAGTTACCGAACAGTGGGCCTGAATTCACCCCTCCACTTT. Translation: CASSYRTVGLNSPLHF.

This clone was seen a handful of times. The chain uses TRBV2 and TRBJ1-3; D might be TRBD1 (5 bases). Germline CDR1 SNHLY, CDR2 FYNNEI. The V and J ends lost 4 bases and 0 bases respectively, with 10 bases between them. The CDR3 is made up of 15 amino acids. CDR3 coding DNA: TGTGCCAGCAGTGGACCGGACAACTCTGGAAACACCATATATTTT. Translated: CASSGPDNSGNTIYF.

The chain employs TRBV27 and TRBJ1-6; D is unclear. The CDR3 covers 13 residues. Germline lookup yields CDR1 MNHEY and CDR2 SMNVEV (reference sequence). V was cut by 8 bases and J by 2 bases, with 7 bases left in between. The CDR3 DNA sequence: TGTGCCAGCGCGCCCCCCTATAATTCACCCCTCCACTTT. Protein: CASAPPYNSPLHF.

CDR3 in amino acids: CASSLEQGYEKLFF. The CDR3 DNA reads TGTGCCAGCAGCTTGGAACAGGGTTATGAAAAACTGTTTTTT. The chain is built from TRBV5-4 and TRBJ1-4; D might be TRBD1 (6 bases). Trimming stripped 0 bases from V and 6 bases from J, with 9 bases between. The germline CDR1 and CDR2 sequences are SGHNT and YYREEE (reference sequence). The CDR3 covers 14 residues.

CDR3 sequence: CASSLEEKGWEQFF. In DNA form, the CDR3 reads TGTGCCAGCAGCTTAGAGGAAAAGGGGTGGGAGCAGTTCTTC. The J gene is TRBJ2-1, the V gene TRBV7-9; TRBD1 is a possible D gene (5 bases). This CDR3 comprises 14 residues. Trimming removed 1 base at V and 10 bases at J, with 14 bases between. Germline assignment: CDR1 SEHNR and CDR2 FQNEAQ (reference sequence).

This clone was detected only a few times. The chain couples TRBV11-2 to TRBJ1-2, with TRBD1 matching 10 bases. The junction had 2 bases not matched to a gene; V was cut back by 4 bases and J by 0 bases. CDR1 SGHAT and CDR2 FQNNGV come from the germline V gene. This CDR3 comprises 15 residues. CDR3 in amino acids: CASSSGTGANYGYTF. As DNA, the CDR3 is TGTGCCAGCAGCTCCGGGACAGGGGCTAACTATGGCTACACCTTC.

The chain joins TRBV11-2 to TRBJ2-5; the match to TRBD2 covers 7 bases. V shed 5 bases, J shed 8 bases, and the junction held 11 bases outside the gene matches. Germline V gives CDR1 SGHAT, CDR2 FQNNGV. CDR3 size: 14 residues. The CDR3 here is CASSLKWGRDTQYF. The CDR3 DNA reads TGTGCCAGCAGCCTAAAATGGGGGAGGGATACCCAGTACTTC.

The CDR3 nucleotides are TGTGCCAGCAGCCAAGAGGTCCAGGGGCCATACTATGGCTACACCTTC. Its translation is CASSQEVQGPYYGYTF. This sequence joins TRBV3-1 (or the pseudogene TRBV3-2) and TRBJ1-2; D possibly corresponds to TRBD1 (6 bases). From germline, CDR1 is LGHDT and CDR2 YNNKEL (reference sequence). The length of the CDR3 is 16 residues. V lost 0 bases, J lost 3 bases, and 14 bases lay in between.

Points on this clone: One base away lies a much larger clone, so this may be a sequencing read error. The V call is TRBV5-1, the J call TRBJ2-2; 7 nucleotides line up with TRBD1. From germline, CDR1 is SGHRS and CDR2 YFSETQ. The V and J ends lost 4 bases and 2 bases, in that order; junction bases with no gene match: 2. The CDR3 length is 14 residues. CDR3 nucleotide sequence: TGCGCCAGCAGCGGGACAGCCAACACCGGGGAGCTGTTTTTT. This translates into CASSGTANTGELFF.

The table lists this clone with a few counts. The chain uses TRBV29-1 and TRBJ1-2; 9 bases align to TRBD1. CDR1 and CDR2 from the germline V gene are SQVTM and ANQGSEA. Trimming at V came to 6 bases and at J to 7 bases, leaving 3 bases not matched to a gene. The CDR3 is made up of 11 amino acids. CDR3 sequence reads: CSVAGQGGYTF. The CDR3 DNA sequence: TGCAGCGTCGCGGGACAGGGTGGCTACACCTTC.

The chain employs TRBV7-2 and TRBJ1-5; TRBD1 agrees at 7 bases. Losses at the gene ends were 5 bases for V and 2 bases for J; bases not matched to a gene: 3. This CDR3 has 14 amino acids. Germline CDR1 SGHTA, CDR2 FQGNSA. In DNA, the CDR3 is TGTGCCAGCAGCATTGGGACAGGCAATCAGCCCCAGCATTTT. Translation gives CASSIGTGNQPQHF.

CDR3 sequence (DNA): TGTGCCAGTAGTATAAACAAGATCACTGAAGCTTTCTTT. This translates into CASSINKITEAFF. The rearrangement uses TRBV19 and TRBJ1-1; D not certain. Trimming pared 2 bases from V and 4 bases from J, leaving 8 bases between. The CDR3 covers 13 residues. Germline V gives CDR1 LNHDA, CDR2 SQIVND (reference sequence).

The CDR3 region has the DNA TGTGCCAGCAGCAAGACCGGGACAGGTACCAATGAGCAGTTCTTC. This codes for CASSKTGTGTNEQFF. The rearrangement joins TRBV6-6 to TRBJ2-1; 8 bases map to TRBD1. Germline loops: CDR1 MNHNY, CDR2 SVGAGI (reference sequence). With V trimmed by 6 bases and J by 6 bases, 10 bases remained unmatched. The CDR3 loop spans 15 amino acids.

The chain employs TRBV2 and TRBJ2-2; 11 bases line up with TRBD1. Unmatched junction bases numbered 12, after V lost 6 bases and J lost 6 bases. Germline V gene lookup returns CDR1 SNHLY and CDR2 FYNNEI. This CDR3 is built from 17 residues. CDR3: CASRTEPGQGVAGELFF. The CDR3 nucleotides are TGTGCCAGCAGGACAGAACCGGGACAGGGGGTGGCCGGGGAGCTGTTTTTT.

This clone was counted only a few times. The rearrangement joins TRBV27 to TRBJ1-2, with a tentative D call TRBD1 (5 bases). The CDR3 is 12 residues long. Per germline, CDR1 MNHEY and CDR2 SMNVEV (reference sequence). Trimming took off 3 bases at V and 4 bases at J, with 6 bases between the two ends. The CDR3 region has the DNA TGTGCCAGCAGTTTCGGGGGCTATGGCTACACCTTC. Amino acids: CASSFGGYGYTF.